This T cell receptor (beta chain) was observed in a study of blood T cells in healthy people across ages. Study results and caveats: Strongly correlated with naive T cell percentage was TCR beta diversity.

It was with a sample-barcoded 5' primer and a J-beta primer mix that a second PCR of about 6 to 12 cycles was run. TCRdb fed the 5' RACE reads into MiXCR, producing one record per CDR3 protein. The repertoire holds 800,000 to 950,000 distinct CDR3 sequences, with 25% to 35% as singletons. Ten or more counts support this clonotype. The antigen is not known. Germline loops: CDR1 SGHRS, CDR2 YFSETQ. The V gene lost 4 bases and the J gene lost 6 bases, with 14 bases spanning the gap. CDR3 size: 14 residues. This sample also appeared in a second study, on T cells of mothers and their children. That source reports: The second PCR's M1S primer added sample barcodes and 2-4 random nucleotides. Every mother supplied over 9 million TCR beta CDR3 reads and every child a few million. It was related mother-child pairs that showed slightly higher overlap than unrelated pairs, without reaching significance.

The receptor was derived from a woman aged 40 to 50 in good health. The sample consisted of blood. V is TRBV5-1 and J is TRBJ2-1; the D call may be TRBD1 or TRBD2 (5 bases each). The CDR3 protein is CASSPGRAGNEQFF. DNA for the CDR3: TGCGCCAGCAGCCCGGGACGGGCCGGCAATGAGCAGTTCTTC.